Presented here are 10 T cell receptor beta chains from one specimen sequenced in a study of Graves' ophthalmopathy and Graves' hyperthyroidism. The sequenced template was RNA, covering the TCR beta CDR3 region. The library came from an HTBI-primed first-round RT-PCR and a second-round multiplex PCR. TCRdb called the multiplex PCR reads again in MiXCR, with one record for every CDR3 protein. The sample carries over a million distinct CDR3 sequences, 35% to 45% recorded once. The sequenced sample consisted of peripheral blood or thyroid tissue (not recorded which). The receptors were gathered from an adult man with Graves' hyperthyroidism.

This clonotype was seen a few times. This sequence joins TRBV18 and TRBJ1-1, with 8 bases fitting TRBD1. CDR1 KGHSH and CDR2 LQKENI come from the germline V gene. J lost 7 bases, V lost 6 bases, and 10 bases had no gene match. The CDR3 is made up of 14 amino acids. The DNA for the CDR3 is TGTGCCAGCTCTTCCCAGGACAGGGCGGGTGAAGCTTTCTTT. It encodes CASSSQDRAGEAFF.

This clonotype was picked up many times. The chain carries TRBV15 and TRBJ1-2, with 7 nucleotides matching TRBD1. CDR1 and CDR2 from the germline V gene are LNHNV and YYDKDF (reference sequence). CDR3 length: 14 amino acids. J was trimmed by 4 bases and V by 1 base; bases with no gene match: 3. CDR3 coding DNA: TGTGCCACCAGCAGAGCAGGACAGGCCTATGGCTACACCTTC. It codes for CATSRAGQAYGYTF.

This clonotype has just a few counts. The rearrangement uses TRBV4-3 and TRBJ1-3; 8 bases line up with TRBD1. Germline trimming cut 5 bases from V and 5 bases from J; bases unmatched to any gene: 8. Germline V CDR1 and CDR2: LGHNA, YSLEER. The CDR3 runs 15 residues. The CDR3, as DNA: TGCGCCAGCAGCAAAGGACAGGGTGTGCGAAACACCATATATTTT. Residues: CASSKGQGVRNTIYF.

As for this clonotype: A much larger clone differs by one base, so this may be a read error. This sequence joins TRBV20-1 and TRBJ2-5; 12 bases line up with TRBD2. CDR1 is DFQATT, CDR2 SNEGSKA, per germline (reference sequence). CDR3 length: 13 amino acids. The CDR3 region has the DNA TGCGGTGCCCGACTAGCGGGAGAAGGGACCCAGTACTTC. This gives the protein CGARLAGEGTQYF.

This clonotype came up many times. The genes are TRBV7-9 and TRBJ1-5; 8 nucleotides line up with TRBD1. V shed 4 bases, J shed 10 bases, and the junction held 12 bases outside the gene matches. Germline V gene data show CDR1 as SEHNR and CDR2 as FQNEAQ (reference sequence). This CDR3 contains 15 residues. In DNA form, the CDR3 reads TGTGCCAGCAGCTCCCACGGGACAGGCCCCTACCCCCAGCATTTT. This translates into CASSSHGTGPYPQHF.

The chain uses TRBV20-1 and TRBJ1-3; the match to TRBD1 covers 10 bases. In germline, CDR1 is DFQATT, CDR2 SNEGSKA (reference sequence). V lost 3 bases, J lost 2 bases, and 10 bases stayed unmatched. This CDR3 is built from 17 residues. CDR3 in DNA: TGCAGTGCTAGCGGAGATGACAGGGGGCGAGCTGGAAACACCATATATTTT. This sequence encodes CSASGDDRGRAGNTIYF.

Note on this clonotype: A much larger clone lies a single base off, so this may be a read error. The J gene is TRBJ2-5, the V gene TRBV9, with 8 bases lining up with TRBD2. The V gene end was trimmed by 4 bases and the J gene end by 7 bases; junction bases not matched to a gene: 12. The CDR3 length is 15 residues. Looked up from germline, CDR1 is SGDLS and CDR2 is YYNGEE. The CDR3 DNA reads TGTGCCAGCAGCTTGGCCGGGGGGGGAGAGGGGACCCAGTACTTC. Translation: CASSLAGGGEGTQYF.

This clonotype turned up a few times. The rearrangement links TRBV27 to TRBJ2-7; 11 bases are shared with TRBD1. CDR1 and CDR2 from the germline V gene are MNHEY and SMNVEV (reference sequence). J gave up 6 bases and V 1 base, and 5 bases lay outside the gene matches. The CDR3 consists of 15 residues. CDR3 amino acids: CASSLLPGTGGEQYF. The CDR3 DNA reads TGTGCCAGCAGTTTATTACCCGGGACAGGGGGCGAGCAGTACTTC.

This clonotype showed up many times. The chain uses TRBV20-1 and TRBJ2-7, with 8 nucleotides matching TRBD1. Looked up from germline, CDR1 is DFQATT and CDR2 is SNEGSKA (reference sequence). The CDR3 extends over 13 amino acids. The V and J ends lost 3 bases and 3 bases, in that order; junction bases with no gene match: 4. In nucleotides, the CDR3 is TGCAGTGCTAGCTTCGGACAGGGCTACGAGCAGTACTTC. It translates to CSASFGQGYEQYF.

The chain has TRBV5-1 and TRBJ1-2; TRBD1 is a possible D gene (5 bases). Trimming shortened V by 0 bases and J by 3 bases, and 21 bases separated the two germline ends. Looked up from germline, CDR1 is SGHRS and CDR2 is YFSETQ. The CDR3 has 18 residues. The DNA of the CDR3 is TGCGCCAGCAGCTTGGCACGTGTAGATGGCAGGGTGGACTATGGCTACACCTTC. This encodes CASSLARVDGRVDYGYTF.